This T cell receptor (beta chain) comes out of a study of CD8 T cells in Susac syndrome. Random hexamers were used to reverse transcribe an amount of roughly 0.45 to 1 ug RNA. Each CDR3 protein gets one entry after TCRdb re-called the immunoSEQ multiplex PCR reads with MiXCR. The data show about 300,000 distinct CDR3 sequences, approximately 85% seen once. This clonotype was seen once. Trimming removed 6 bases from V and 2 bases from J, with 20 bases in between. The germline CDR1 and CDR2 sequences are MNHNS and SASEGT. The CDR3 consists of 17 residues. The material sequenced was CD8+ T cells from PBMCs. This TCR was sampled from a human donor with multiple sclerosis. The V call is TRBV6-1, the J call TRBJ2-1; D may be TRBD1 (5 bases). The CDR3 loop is CASRGGSIRGPYNEQFF. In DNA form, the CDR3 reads TGTGCCAGCAGGGGCGGATCGATAAGGGGTCCCTACAATGAGCAGTTCTTC.